This is a list of T cell receptor beta chains from one sample in a study of spatial heterogeneity in lung cancer. TCRdb processed the 5' RACE reads anew with MiXCR; each CDR3 protein has one entry. The top ten clones hold about 26% of a sample with tens of thousands of distinct CDR3 sequences, 7.5% of them seen once. The starting material was PBMCs, obtained at surgery. These receptors originate from a male donor with early-stage non-small cell lung cancer. The CDR3 runs from the conserved cysteine through the conserved F or W. The D gene is left open where the match is weak. Clone size is given for some rows only: seen once, a few or many times, or a class if the clone is expanded.

J gene,V gene,D gene,clone size,CDR3 protein,CDR3 DNA
TRBJ2-3,TRBV12-3/TRBV12-4,TRBD2,many,CASSSRLTSGGPTDTQYF,TGTGCCAGCAGTTCCCGCCTGACTAGCGGGGGGCCCACAGATACGCAGTATTTT
TRBJ2-1,TRBV5-6,-,-,CASSVRVNEQFF,TGTGCCAGCAGCGTACGAGTCAATGAGCAGTTCTTC
TRBJ2-6,TRBV3-1,-,few,CASSAQGSGANVLTF,TGTGCCAGCAGCGCTCAGGGATCTGGGGCCAACGTCCTGACTTTC
TRBJ1-4,TRBV7-2,-,many,CASSRMLGVNEKLFF,TGTGCCAGCAGCCGTATGCTGGGAGTTAATGAAAAACTGTTTTTT
TRBJ2-3,TRBV12-3/TRBV12-4,-,many,CASSFSPVPSTDTQYF,TGTGCCAGCAGTTTTTCGCCGGTCCCTAGCACAGATACGCAGTATTTT
TRBJ1-1,TRBV29-1,-,many,CSVDPQGELAFF,TGCAGCGTTGACCCACAGGGAGAACTAGCTTTCTTT
TRBJ2-1,TRBV6-2/TRBV6-3,TRBD1,many,CASRAGQGGDRGEQFF,TGTGCCAGCAGAGCTGGACAGGGTGGGGATAGAGGTGAGCAGTTCTTC
TRBJ2-3,TRBV5-1,TRBD2,-,CASSLPSGESTDTQYF,TGCGCCAGCAGCTTGCCTAGCGGGGAGAGCACAGATACGCAGTATTTT
TRBJ1-4,TRBV7-9,-,-,CASRFTTTANEKLFF,TGTGCCAGCAGGTTTACAACGACAGCTAATGAAAAACTGTTTTTT
TRBJ2-2,TRBV9,TRBD2,many,CASSVRPSGGPNTGELFF,TGTGCCAGCAGCGTACGTCCTAGCGGGGGGCCGAACACCGGGGAGCTGTTTTTT
TRBJ2-3,TRBV19,-,many,CASSFRPTDTQYF,TGTGCCAGTAGTTTCAGACCGACAGATACGCAGTATTTT
TRBJ1-4,TRBV4-3,TRBD1,few,CASSQEGDSRVRTNEKLFF,TGCGCCAGCAGCCAAGAGGGGGACAGTCGGGTGCGAACTAATGAAAAACTGTTTTTT
TRBJ2-1,TRBV6-1,-,few,CASTTGTVHNEQFF,TGTGCCAGCACTACCGGGACTGTTCACAATGAGCAGTTCTTC
TRBJ1-1,TRBV20-1,TRBD1,-,CSARDFQGVDTEAFF,TGCAGTGCTAGAGATTTTCAGGGGGTAGATACTGAAGCTTTCTTT
TRBJ2-3,TRBV20-1,TRBD2,many,CSASFGGRGSDTQYF,TGCAGTGCTTCGTTTGGCGGGAGAGGGTCAGATACGCAGTATTTT
TRBJ2-1,TRBV7-9,TRBD2,-,CASSLARAGGPLNEQFF,TGTGCCAGCAGCTTAGCGAGAGCGGGAGGGCCTCTCAATGAGCAGTTCTTC
TRBJ2-3,TRBV6-6,TRBD2,-,CASRQGLAGVTDTQYF,TGTGCCAGCAGGCAAGGACTAGCGGGAGTCACAGATACGCAGTATTTT
TRBJ1-3,TRBV18,TRBD1,-,CASSRDRFSGNTIYF,TGTGCCAGCTCACGGGACAGATTCTCTGGAAACACCATATATTTT
TRBJ2-6,TRBV7-2,TRBD2,-,CASSQASGGANVLTF,TGTGCCAGCAGCCAGGCTAGCGGGGGGGCCAACGTCCTGACTTTC
TRBJ2-2,TRBV2,TRBD1,many,CASSRDSNTGELFF,TGTGCCAGCAGCCGGGACAGTAACACCGGGGAGCTGTTTTTT
TRBJ1-5,TRBV2,-,-,CASSELKDQPQHF,TGTGCCAGCAGTGAATTGAAGGATCAGCCCCAGCATTTT
TRBJ2-1,TRBV28,TRBD2,many,CASTWTSGRNEQFF,TGTGCCAGCACCTGGACTAGCGGGAGGAATGAGCAGTTCTTC
TRBJ2-4,TRBV6-6,TRBD2,few,CASSSSGRALDIQYF,TGTGCCAGCAGTAGTAGCGGGAGGGCCTTGGACATTCAGTACTTC
TRBJ2-5,TRBV14,-,few,CASSQFKETQYF,TGTGCCAGCAGCCAGTTTAAGGAGACCCAGTACTTC
TRBJ2-7,TRBV10-3,TRBD1,many,CAISNERDSSYEQYF,TGTGCCATCAGTAACGAACGGGACAGTTCCTACGAGCAGTACTTC
TRBJ2-2,TRBV5-1,-,few,CASSWTALGTGELFF,TGCGCCAGCAGCTGGACGGCCCTGGGAACCGGGGAGCTGTTTTTT
TRBJ1-6,TRBV12-5,-,few,CASSREGRNSPLHF,TGTGCTAGTAGCCGAGAGGGGCGTAATTCACCCCTCCACTTT
TRBJ1-2,TRBV30,-,few,CAWSHWNPMSYTF,TGTGCCTGGAGCCACTGGAACCCCATGAGCTACACCTTC
TRBJ1-1,TRBV4-3,TRBD1,many,CASSGQDTEAFF,TGCGCCTCATCAGGACAGGACACTGAAGCTTTCTTT
TRBJ1-1,TRBV29-1,-,many,CSVEENQGWTEAFF,TGCAGCGTTGAAGAGAACCAGGGGTGGACTGAAGCTTTCTTT
TRBJ2-3,TRBV6-1,TRBD2,many,CASTSGAGGTDTQYF,TGTGCCAGCACCAGTGGAGCGGGAGGCACAGATACGCAGTATTTT
TRBJ2-3,TRBV7-8,-,many,CASAFTDTQYF,TGTGCCAGCGCTTTCACAGATACGCAGTATTTT
TRBJ2-6,TRBV12-5,-,-,CASGSGTSGANVLTF,TGTGCTAGTGGTTCGGGGACCTCTGGGGCCAACGTCCTGACTTTC
TRBJ1-4,TRBV20-1,-,-,CSVFGTVNEKLFF,TGCAGTGTCTTTGGGACGGTCAATGAAAAACTGTTTTTT
TRBJ2-1,TRBV5-4,TRBD1,-,CASSSMDRGRINEQFF,TGTGCCAGCAGCTCTATGGACAGGGGGCGTATCAATGAGCAGTTCTTC
TRBJ2-2,TRBV4-1,TRBD2,few,CASSQRTGDSSGRTGELFF,TGCGCCAGCAGCCAGCGTACAGGGGATTCTAGCGGGAGAACCGGGGAGCTGTTTTTT
TRBJ2-3,TRBV20-1,TRBD2,many,CSAEIAGGTDTQYF,TGCAGTGCTGAGATAGCGGGGGGGACAGATACGCAGTATTTT
TRBJ1-1,TRBV4-2,TRBD1,many,CASSNRDRNTEAFF,TGTGCCAGCAGCAACCGGGACAGGAACACTGAAGCTTTCTTT
TRBJ1-1,TRBV3-1,TRBD1,many,CASSQSLQGTEAFF,TGTGCCAGCAGCCAAAGCCTACAGGGGACTGAAGCTTTCTTT
TRBJ1-2,TRBV12-3/TRBV12-4,TRBD1,-,CASGDRGGYGYTF,TGTGCCAGCGGGGACAGGGGAGGCTATGGCTACACCTTC
TRBJ2-3,TRBV7-2,-,-,CASTSGKLQGRGTDTQYF,TGTGCCAGCACTTCAGGGAAACTCCAGGGACGAGGCACAGATACGCAGTATTTT
TRBJ1-2,TRBV7-2,-,-,CASSLGAVAKNGYTF,TGTGCCAGCAGCTTAGGGGCCGTCGCGAAGAATGGCTACACCTTC
TRBJ2-3,TRBV14,-,many,CASSPFGTDTQYF,TGTGCCAGCAGCCCTTTCGGCACAGATACGCAGTATTTT
TRBJ2-5,TRBV10-2,-,-,CASTGTDETQYF,TGCGCCAGCACCGGGACCGATGAGACCCAGTACTTC
TRBJ2-2,TRBV5-1,-,many,CASSIRTGELFF,TGCGCCAGCAGCATAAGGACCGGGGAGCTGTTTTTT
TRBJ2-7,TRBV11-3,TRBD1,many,CASSLDGTGNYEQYF,TGTGCCAGCAGCTTAGATGGGACAGGGAACTACGAGCAGTACTTC
TRBJ2-3,TRBV10-3,-,many,CAISETSSTDTQYF,TGTGCCATCAGTGAGACTTCAAGCACAGATACGCAGTATTTT
TRBJ2-3,TRBV7-2,TRBD2,few,CASSLAAGGLTDTQYF,TGTGCCAGCAGCTTAGCAGCGGGGGGGCTAACAGATACGCAGTATTTT
TRBJ1-6,TRBV29-1,-,many,CSVVDTYNSPLHF,TGCAGCGTTGTGGACACCTATAATTCACCCCTCCACTTT
TRBJ1-2,TRBV13,-,many,CASSSHSEQAGGYTF,TGTGCCAGCAGCTCCCACTCAGAACAGGCGGGTGGCTACACCTTC
TRBJ2-1,TRBV6-2/TRBV6-3,-,-,CASSYAHQGSRNEQFF,TGTGCCAGCAGTTATGCCCATCAAGGGAGTAGGAATGAGCAGTTCTTC